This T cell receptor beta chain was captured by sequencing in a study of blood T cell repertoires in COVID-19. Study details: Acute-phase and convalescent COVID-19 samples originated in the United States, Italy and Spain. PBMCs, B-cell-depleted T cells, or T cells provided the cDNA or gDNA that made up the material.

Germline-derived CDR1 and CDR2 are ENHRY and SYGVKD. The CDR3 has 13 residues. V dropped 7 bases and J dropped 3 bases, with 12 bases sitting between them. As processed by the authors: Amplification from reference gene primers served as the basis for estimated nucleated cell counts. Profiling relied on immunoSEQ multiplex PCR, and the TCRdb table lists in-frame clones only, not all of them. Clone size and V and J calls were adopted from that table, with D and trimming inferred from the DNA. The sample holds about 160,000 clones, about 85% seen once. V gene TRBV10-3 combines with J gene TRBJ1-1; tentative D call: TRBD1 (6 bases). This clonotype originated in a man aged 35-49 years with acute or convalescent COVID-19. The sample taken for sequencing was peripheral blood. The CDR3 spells CAITPRGDTEAFF. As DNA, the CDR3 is TGTGCCATCACGCCCAGGGGAGACACTGAAGCTTTCTTT.